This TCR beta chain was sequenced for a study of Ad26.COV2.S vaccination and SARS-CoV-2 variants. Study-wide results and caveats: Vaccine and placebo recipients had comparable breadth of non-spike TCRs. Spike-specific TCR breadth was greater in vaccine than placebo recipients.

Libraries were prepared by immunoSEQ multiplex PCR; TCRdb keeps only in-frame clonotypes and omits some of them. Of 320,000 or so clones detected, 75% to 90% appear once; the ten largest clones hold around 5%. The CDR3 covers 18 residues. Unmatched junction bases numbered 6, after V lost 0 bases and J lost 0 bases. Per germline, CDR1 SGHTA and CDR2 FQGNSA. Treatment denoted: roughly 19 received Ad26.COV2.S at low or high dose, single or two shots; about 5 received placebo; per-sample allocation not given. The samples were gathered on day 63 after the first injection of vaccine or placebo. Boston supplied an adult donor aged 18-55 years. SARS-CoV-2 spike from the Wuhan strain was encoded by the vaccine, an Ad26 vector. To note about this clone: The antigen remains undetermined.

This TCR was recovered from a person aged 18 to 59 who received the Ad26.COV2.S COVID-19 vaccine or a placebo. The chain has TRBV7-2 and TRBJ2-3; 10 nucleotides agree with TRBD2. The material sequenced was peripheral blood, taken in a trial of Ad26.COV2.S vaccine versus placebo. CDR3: CASSLAASGGPSTDTQYF. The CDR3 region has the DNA TGTGCCAGCAGCTTAGCGGCTAGCGGGGGCCCTAGCACAGATACGCAGTATTTT.